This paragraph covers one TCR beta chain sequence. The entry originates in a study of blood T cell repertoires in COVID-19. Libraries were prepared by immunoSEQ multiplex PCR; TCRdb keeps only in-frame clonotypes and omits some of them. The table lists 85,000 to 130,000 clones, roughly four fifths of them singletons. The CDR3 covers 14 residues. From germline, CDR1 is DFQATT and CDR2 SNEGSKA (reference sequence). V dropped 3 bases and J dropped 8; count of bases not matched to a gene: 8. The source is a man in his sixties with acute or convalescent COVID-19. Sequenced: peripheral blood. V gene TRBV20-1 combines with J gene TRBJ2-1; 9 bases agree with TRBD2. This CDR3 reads CSASRRGGLYEQFF. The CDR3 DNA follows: TGCAGTGCTAGTCGGCGGGGGGGGCTGTATGAGCAGTTCTTC.